This TCR beta chain was identified during a study of cytomegalovirus exposure and HLA in healthy donors. The CDR3 contains 16 residues. Germline trimming cut 8 bases from V and 5 bases from J; bases unmatched to any gene: 16. The germline V gene encodes CDR1 ENHRY and CDR2 SYGVKD. 13 Jbeta primers and 60 Vbeta primers were used for the PCR. Data came from immunoSEQ multiplex PCR; TCRdb stores just in-frame clones and leaves some out. The sample carries more than 110,000 clones, 65% to 85% recorded once. The J gene is TRBJ1-1, the V gene TRBV10-3; 8 positions agree with TRBD1. This clonotype was sampled from a man aged 30 to 45 in good health and CMV-seronegative. Sequencing was performed on PBMCs. The CDR3 sequence is CAISSTDRAIETEAFF. DNA of the CDR3: TGTGCCATCTCCAGCACGGACAGGGCTATAGAAACTGAAGCTTTCTTT.